This entry lists 28 T cell receptor beta chains sequenced from one sample in a study of beta chain features in type 1 diabetes. Study-level points and caveats: Type 1 diabetes patients had TCRB CDR3s that were shorter (moderately but significantly so) in all four CD4+ subsets.

Since all of the isolated RNA was reverse transcribed, expressed TCRB transcripts were what got sequenced. The table came from immunoSEQ multiplex PCR; TCRdb's copy has only in-frame clones and leaves some out. This table holds hundreds of thousands of clones, roughly 13% found once. These TCRs' antigens remain unknown. The sample was naive CD4+ T cells from blood. The receptors were sampled from a man younger than 30 with type 1 diabetes.

The V call is TRBV6-5, the J call TRBJ2-7; 8 nucleotides align to TRBD1. Per the germline V gene, CDR1 is MNHEY and CDR2 is SVGAGI. V lost 2 bases to trimming and J lost 2 bases; unmatched junction nucleotides: 5. This CDR3 spans 15 amino acids. This CDR3 reads CASSYGQGSTYEQYF. The CDR3 DNA sequence: TGTGCCAGCAGTTACGGACAGGGAAGTACCTACGAGCAGTACTTC.

The table lists this clone with a few counts. The V call is TRBV30, the J call TRBJ1-3, with 9 bases identical to TRBD1. The CDR3 runs to 16 residues. V trimming: 5 bases; J trimming: 0 bases; junction bases outside the gene matches: 8. CDR1 is GTSNPN, CDR2 SVGIG, per germline (reference sequence). The DNA of the CDR3 is TGTGCCTGGGGGACAGGGATAGAGAGCTCTGGAAACACCATATATTTT. Protein product: CAWGTGIESSGNTIYF.

With respect to this clone: The identical CDR3 is also encoded by other nucleotide sequences in the sample. The genes are TRBV5-1 and TRBJ1-1; D possibly corresponds to TRBD1 (5 bases). This CDR3 has 14 amino acids. V was trimmed by 3 bases and J by 0 bases, leaving 9 bases between them. In germline, CDR1 is SGHRS, CDR2 YFSETQ. The CDR3 coding sequence is TGCGCCAGCAGCTCCCTGACAGTGAACACTGAAGCTTTCTTT. Translation: CASSSLTVNTEAFF.

This clone was seen a handful of times. This chain uses TRBV30 with TRBJ2-5, with TRBD1 identical over 7 bases. This CDR3 is 14 amino acids long. Germline V gives CDR1 GTSNPN, CDR2 SVGIG (reference sequence). J was trimmed by 2 bases and V by 4 bases; bases with no gene match: 7. CDR3 nucleotide sequence: TGTGCCTGGACCCCAGGGGGACAGCAAGAGACCCAGTACTTC. Its protein is CAWTPGGQQETQYF.

The chain has TRBV2 and TRBJ2-5; D possibly corresponds to TRBD1 (5 bases). The CDR3 contains 12 residues. Germline V CDR1 and CDR2: SNHLY, FYNNEI. With 9 bases removed from V and 5 bases from J, the gap between germline ends came to 13 bases. The DNA for the CDR3 is TGTGCCAGTCTCTCGGCAGGGGAGACCCAGTACTTC. Protein product: CASLSAGETQYF.

This clone was picked up a small number of times. The chain is built from TRBV7-2 and TRBJ1-6; TRBD1 matches 9 bases. CDR3 length: 14 residues. The germline V gene has CDR1 SGHTA and CDR2 FQGNSA. V lost 5 bases to trimming and J lost 9 bases; unmatched junction nucleotides: 5. The CDR3 reads CASSQGQGGSPLHF. The CDR3 DNA reads TGTGCCAGCAGCCAGGGACAGGGAGGTTCACCCCTCCACTTT.

This clone was seen a few times. V gene TRBV7-2 combines with J gene TRBJ2-5, with TRBD1 matching 9 bases. Germline-derived CDR1 and CDR2 are SGHTA and FQGNSA. The CDR3 consists of 15 residues. Unmatched junction bases numbered 3, after V lost 3 bases and J lost 1 base. CDR3 DNA: TGTGCCAGCAGCTTGAGGACAGGGGCCCAAGAGACCCAGTACTTC. This translates into CASSLRTGAQETQYF.

This clone showed up just a few times. The rearrangement uses TRBV5-1 and TRBJ2-7; weak D call: TRBD2 (6 bases). V lost 4 bases and J lost 3, with 14 bases in between. Germline V gene sequence: CDR1 SGHRS, CDR2 YFSETQ. The CDR3 runs to 14 residues. In DNA, the CDR3 is TGCGCCAGCAGCGGGGACTTTGGGAACTACGAGCAGTACTTC. Translating it yields CASSGDFGNYEQYF. Looking up the rest from reference TRBV5-1 and TRBJ2-7 gives the full variable domain: KAGVTQTPRYLIKTRGQQVTLSCSPISGHRSVSWYQQTPGQGLQFLFEYFSETQRNKGNFPGRFSGRQFSNSRSEMNVSTLELGDSALYLCASSGDFGNYEQYFGPGTRLTVT.

This clone occurred a few times. The V call is TRBV29-1, the J call TRBJ2-5, with 8 bases fitting TRBD1. V dropped 5 bases and J dropped 2; count of bases not matched to a gene: 10. The CDR3 has 15 amino acids. Germline V gene data show CDR1 as SQVTM and CDR2 as ANQGSEA. CDR3: CSVSVQGGNQETQYF. DNA of the CDR3: TGCAGCGTTTCTGTACAGGGGGGTAATCAAGAGACCCAGTACTTC.

The chain couples TRBV5-1 to TRBJ2-5; the D gene is possibly TRBD1 (6 bases). This CDR3 has 12 residues. Germline assignment: CDR1 SGHRS and CDR2 YFSETQ. V was trimmed by 2 bases and J by 5 bases, leaving 7 bases between them. In nucleotides, the CDR3 is TGCGCCAGCAGCTTCGACAGGGAGACCCAGTACTTC. Its translation: CASSFDRETQYF.

The chain employs TRBV5-1 and TRBJ2-6; 8 bases are shared with TRBD1. V gave up 0 bases and J gave up 3 bases; unmatched junction bases: 5. Germline V gene sequence: CDR1 SGHRS, CDR2 YFSETQ. The CDR3 contains 17 residues. The DNA for the CDR3 is TGCGCCAGCAGCTTGGGACAGGGGAGGAATGGGGCCAACGTCCTGACTTTC. Its translation: CASSLGQGRNGANVLTF.

DNA for the CDR3: TGTGCCAGCAGCTTGGCCCTGACAGGGGACCTTGGGTATGGCTACACCTTC. It is translated as CASSLALTGDLGYGYTF. V and J are TRBV5-4 and TRBJ1-2; TRBD1 matches at 8 bases. This CDR3 region has 17 residues. Per germline, CDR1 SGHNT and CDR2 YYREEE (reference sequence). V lost 0 bases to trimming and J lost 5 bases; unmatched junction nucleotides: 12.

This clone was detected only a few times. This sequence joins TRBV4-3 and TRBJ2-7, with D perhaps matching TRBD1 (6 bases). Germline-derived CDR1 and CDR2 are LGHNA and YSLEER. There are 15 residues in the CDR3. Trimming took off 3 bases at V and 0 bases at J, with 12 bases between the two ends. In DNA form, the CDR3 reads TGCGCCAGCAGCCAGAGTGGGGGCGCCTCCTACGAGCAGTACTTC. As protein: CASSQSGGASYEQYF.

A few counts support this clone. The rearrangement uses TRBV9 and TRBJ2-7; 9 bases are shared with TRBD2. The CDR3 spans 14 residues. Germline V lookup: CDR1 SGDLS, CDR2 YYNGEE. Trimming removed 7 bases from V and 3 bases from J; junction bases left unmatched: 8. CDR3 loop: CASSPLAGLYEQYF. The CDR3 DNA is TGTGCCAGCTCACCCCTAGCGGGGCTCTACGAGCAGTACTTC.

This clone has a handful of counts. The chain couples TRBV5-6 to TRBJ1-5, with D possibly being TRBD1 (6 bases). Trimming cost V 4 bases and J 0 bases, with 14 bases left between them. The CDR3 spans 16 residues. CDR1 SGHDT and CDR2 YYEEEE come from the germline V gene. The CDR3 protein is CASSLKGGYSNQPQHF. The CDR3 DNA sequence: TGTGCCAGCAGCCTGAAGGGGGGCTATAGCAATCAGCCCCAGCATTTT.

The CDR3 bases are TGTGCCAGCAGCGTAGATCCAGGGAGGGGGTCAGATACGCAGTATTTT. Encoded protein: CASSVDPGRGSDTQYF. The chain has TRBV9 and TRBJ2-3; possibly TRBD2 for D (7 bases). CDR1 is SGDLS and CDR2 is YYNGEE in the germline V gene. This CDR3 region has 16 residues. Trimming shortened V by 0 bases and J by 4 bases, and 15 bases separated the two germline ends. The full variable domain, rest sourced from reference TRBV9 and TRBJ2-3, is DSGVTQTPKHLITATGQRVTLRCSPRSGDLSVYWYQQSLDQGLQFLIQYYNGEERAKGNILERFSAQQFPDLHSELNLSSLELGDSALYFCASSVDPGRGSDTQYFGPGTRLTVL.

This clone has a handful of counts. This chain links TRBV30 with TRBJ1-1; no clear D gene. The CDR3 is 13 residues long. Trimming stripped 3 bases from V and 1 base from J, with 9 bases between. Germline V lookup: CDR1 GTSNPN, CDR2 SVGIG (reference sequence). CDR3 amino acids: CAWSWSGNTEAFF. CDR3 DNA sequence: TGTGCCTGGAGCTGGTCGGGGAACACTGAAGCTTTCTTT.

The rearrangement uses TRBV7-3 and TRBJ2-3, with D maybe TRBD2 (6 bases). This CDR3 has 14 residues. CDR1 SGHTA and CDR2 FQGTGA come from the germline V gene. The germline V and J ends were trimmed by 5 bases and 5 bases, with 14 bases remaining between them. CDR3 nucleotide sequence: TGTGCCAGCAGCCAAGGAGGGGAGCGAGATACGCAGTATTTT. Translated: CASSQGGERDTQYF.

The V gene is TRBV5-1, the J gene TRBJ2-5; D remains unclear. The V end lost 0 bases, the J end lost 5 bases, and 11 bases lay between the germline ends. CDR1 and CDR2 (germline): SGHRS, YFSETQ. CDR3 length: 14 residues. The CDR3 here is CASSLAEREETQYF. DNA of the CDR3: TGCGCCAGCAGCTTGGCCGAGAGAGAGGAGACCCAGTACTTC.

This clone appeared a few times. The rearrangement joins TRBV6-5 to TRBJ2-1; D may match TRBD1 or TRBD2 (5 bases each). This CDR3 comprises 15 residues. The V end was cut by 4 bases, the J end by 1 base, with 11 bases between. Germline V lookup: CDR1 MNHEY, CDR2 SVGAGI. The CDR3 here is CASSLRGRSYNEQFF. CDR3 coding DNA: TGTGCCAGCAGTTTGAGGGGCAGGTCCTACAATGAGCAGTTCTTC.

There are a few counts of this clone. The chain combines TRBV28 with TRBJ2-2, with D possibly matching TRBD1 (6 bases). CDR1 is MDHEN and CDR2 is SYDVKM in the germline V gene. The length of the CDR3 is 13 residues. Trimming stripped 11 bases from V and 2 bases from J, with 12 bases between. CDR3 in amino acids: CAGQGLNTGELFF. Written as DNA, the CDR3 is TGTGCCGGGCAGGGGCTTAACACCGGGGAGCTGTTTTTT. The variable domain in full, with the rest retrieved from reference TRBV28 and TRBJ2-2, is DVKVTQSSRYLVKRTGEKVFLECVQDMDHENMFWYRQDPGLGLRLIYFSYDVKMKEKGDIPEGYSVSREKKERFSLILESASTNQTSMYLCAGQGLNTGELFFGEGSRLTVL.

This clone turned up a few times. This chain uses TRBV7-2 with TRBJ2-7, with 10 bases aligning to TRBD2. Germline V gene lookup returns CDR1 SGHTA and CDR2 FQGNSA. This CDR3 region has 15 residues. Germline trimming cut 6 bases from V and 4 bases from J; bases unmatched to any gene: 9. The CDR3 sequence is CASRPSLAGEYEQYF. CDR3 DNA: TGTGCCAGCAGACCTAGTCTAGCGGGAGAATACGAGCAGTACTTC. Together with reference TRBV7-2 and TRBJ2-7, the CDR3 gives the full variable domain: GAGVSQSPSNKVTEKGKDVELRCDPISGHTALYWYRQSLGQGLEFLIYFQGNSAPDKSGLPSDRFSAERTGGSVSTLTIQRTQQEDSAVYLCASRPSLAGEYEQYFGPGTRLTVT.

The V call is TRBV15, the J call TRBJ2-2; D perhaps matches TRBD2 (6 bases). There are 18 residues in the CDR3. Trimming removed 3 bases at V and 2 bases at J, with 19 bases between. CDR1 LNHNV and CDR2 YYDKDF come from the germline V gene (reference sequence). The CDR3, as DNA: TGTGCCACCAGCAGGGGCCTAAGGAGGGAGCGAAACACCGGGGAGCTGTTTTTT. Translating gives CATSRGLRRERNTGELFF.

This clone was seen more than once but under ten times. V is TRBV6-5 and J is TRBJ2-3, with TRBD2 matching over 9 bases. This CDR3 spans 15 amino acids. V shed 4 bases and J 4 bases; nucleotides not matched to a gene: 6. Germline CDR1 MNHEY, CDR2 SVGAGI. CDR3 coding DNA: TGTGCCAGCAGTTTTAGCGGGAGAGAGGCAGATACGCAGTATTTT. Translation gives CASSFSGREADTQYF.

This clone was seen a few times. V and J are TRBV7-2 and TRBJ2-7, with D maybe TRBD2 (5 bases). This CDR3 has 15 residues. Trimming took off 1 base at V and 0 bases at J, with 10 bases between the two ends. The V gene's germline CDR1 is SGHTA and CDR2 FQGNSA. The CDR3 nucleotides are TGTGCCAGCAGCTTAGTCTGGACTTTCTCCTACGAGCAGTACTTC. Translating gives CASSLVWTFSYEQYF.

The chain uses TRBV7-2 and TRBJ1-5, with D unresolved. From germline, CDR1 is SGHTA and CDR2 FQGNSA. Deletions cut 0 bases from V and 0 bases from J, with 0 bases between. The CDR3 covers 13 residues. CDR3 in amino acids: CASSLASNQPQHF. In DNA, the CDR3 is TGTGCCAGCAGCTTAGCTAGCAATCAGCCCCAGCATTTT.

The sample holds a few counts of this clone. V is TRBV9 and J is TRBJ2-1; D possibly matches TRBD1 or TRBD2 (5 bases each). The germline gives CDR1 SGDLS, CDR2 YYNGEE. The CDR3 has 15 amino acids. V was clipped by 8 bases and J by 5 bases, with 20 bases between them. CDR3 sequence (DNA): TGTGCCAGTACCCCCTCCGGGACGGGAAACAATGAGCAGTTCTTC. It codes for CASTPSGTGNNEQFF.

The J gene is TRBJ1-3, the V gene TRBV6-5, with no clear D. There are 14 residues in the CDR3. Germline assignment: CDR1 MNHEY and CDR2 SVGAGI. Deletions cut 3 bases from V and 4 bases from J, with 10 bases between. The CDR3 loop reads CASSYREQGNTIYF. In nucleotides, the CDR3 is TGTGCCAGCAGTTATCGGGAACAGGGAAACACCATATATTTT.